Below, one TCR beta chain is given with its context. Generated by immunoSEQ multiplex PCR, the TCRdb table keeps only in-frame clones and is missing some. Of approximately 120,000 clones detected, about 85% appear once; the ten largest clones hold around 3.2%. This CDR3 spans 14 amino acids. Losses at the gene ends were 4 bases for V and 3 bases for J; bases not matched to a gene: 6. Germline V gene sequence: CDR1 LNHDA, CDR2 SQIVND (reference sequence). These data are taken from a study of blood T cell repertoires in COVID-19. Study-wide context: PBMCs, B-cell-depleted T cells, or T cells were the source of the cDNA or gDNA that made up the material.

The chain recombines TRBV19 with TRBJ2-7, with 7 bases aligning to TRBD1. The receptor was derived from a woman older than 75 with COVID-19, enrolled during active disease. Input material: peripheral blood. CDR3 residues: CASSSADRFYEQYF. The CDR3 region has the DNA TGTGCCAGTAGTAGCGCGGACAGGTTCTACGAGCAGTACTTC.